This T cell receptor beta chain was found in a study of T cells in Graves' hyperthyroidism and ophthalmopathy (dated by TCRdb to about 2019). For the study in its entirety: Peripheral blood samples were taken at initial diagnosis, before any treatment was given. The 100 or so discovery patients were divided at random into training and test sets in a 7:3 ratio. In addition, the study compared T-cell repertoires in thyroid tissue and in blood from roughly six Graves' hyperthyroidism patients. A discovery cohort of about 95 patients, about 40 with Graves' ophthalmopathy and about 58 with stable Graves' hyperthyroidism, was used to find distinguishing TCR V-J signatures. The paper reports TCR Vbeta CDR3 sequencing of approximately 140 peripheral blood samples: around 41 ophthalmopathy, under 80 hyperthyroidism and roughly 17 progressor patients. Once sampling was done, hyperthyroidism patients were given methimazole at a starting dose of 30 mg daily, whereas ophthalmopathy patients were given high-dose intravenous methylprednisolone. Prospective prediction of ophthalmopathy was tested in an independent validation cohort of some 19 hyperthyroidism patients and 17 patients who later progressed to ophthalmopathy.

Hyperthyroidism patients were newly diagnosed, had a disease duration of under 2 months, and were aged 18 to 65 years. Patients with uncontrolled infections, other autoimmune diseases, pregnancy or lactation were excluded. Diagnoses were based on clinical symptoms, serum thyroxine and TRAb, thyroid ultrasound and orbital computed tomography. Blood from progressor patients was collected at the time of first diagnosis with hyperthyroidism, before any ophthalmopathy symptoms had appeared. PBMCs were separated from 10 ml of fresh peripheral blood using Ficoll-Paque density gradient centrifugation. Progressor patients were initially diagnosed with Graves' hyperthyroidism and developed ophthalmopathy during follow-up. Total RNA was extracted using Trizol reagent, and RNA quality was assessed on an Agilent 2100 Bioanalyzer. TCR beta CDR3 regions were amplified from RNA transcripts. The TCR CDR3 was subjected to a first round of RT-PCR using the HTBI primer set and the Qiagen OneStep RT-PCR kit. Libraries were constructed in a second round of multiplex PCR, after which size selection and purification were performed. The libraries were sequenced on an Illumina HiSeq2000 using paired-end 100 bp reads. The source study handled its data this way. SOAPnuke was used to process the raw data, throwing out any read that contained adapters or uncalled bases, had a mean Phred below 15, or lacked an exact constant-primer or identifier match. COPE v1.2.5 was used to merge the high-quality paired reads, and each unique nucleotide sequence was defined as a clonotype. MiTCR v1.1 was used to align clonotypes to the IMGT TRBV, TRBD and TRBJ reference segments. Only V-J combinations with frequency above 0.0001, covering 99% to 99.2% of repertoires, were analysed. The TCS score was defined as F50 (clonal expansion) divided by E x V (chaos), with BLOSUM62-based TCRdist calculated between CDR3 peptides within each V-J. Welch's t-statistics and random forest reduced around 510 V-J features to 13, which were used in a naive Bayes classifier (R e1071). The public reads were run again by TCRdb, first through fastp at Q25 and then through MiXCR, and only productive beta chains were kept. CDR3 protein duplicates are merged, each entry listing the most common genes and DNA. The authors' filters were not applied to this entry. The sample table shows some 600,000 distinct CDR3 sequences, and over 11% are seen once. 4.5% to 6% of the sample lies in the top ten.

CDR3 length: 14 amino acids, cysteine to phenylalanine. Solely the CDR3 DNA is kept, with 42 bases framed from the first base. The germline V gene sets CDR1 to MNHNS and CDR2 to SASEGT. V loses 6 bases of germline sequence and J loses 4 bases, and the interval between the two ends is 16 bases. The full study reports these points: A 13 V-J signature model separated ophthalmopathy from stable hyperthyroidism, with approximately 87% sensitivity and 81% to 82% specificity in cross-validation and 80%/75% in testing. In validation, progression to ophthalmopathy was predicted by the model with 70.59% sensitivity and roughly 72% specificity, a median of 6.5 months before onset. Most expanded thyroid clonotypes (frequency above 0.001) were also detected in blood, suggesting blood repertoires may reflect thyroid immune responses. No statistical method was used to fix the sample size in advance, and group allocation was not hidden from the investigators.

On this clonotype itself: Which antigen it targets is not known. No clone much larger than this one lies a single base away; base qualities are absent.

The sample was blood. This receptor was taken from a woman under 40 with Graves' hyperthyroidism that later progressed to Graves' ophthalmopathy. The chain is made from TRBV6-1 and TRBJ2-7; no D segment can be confidently identified. DNA sequence: TGTGCCAGCAGCGGTCGCCCCCATGCGTACGAGCAGTACTTC. It translates to CASSGRPHAYEQYF.